Included here is one T cell receptor (beta chain) sequence, with context. V dropped 0 bases and J dropped 5; count of bases not matched to a gene: 6. Germline CDR1 reads LGHDT; CDR2 reads YNNKEL (reference sequence). The CDR3 is made up of 18 amino acids. This entry comes from a study of blood T cell repertoires in COVID-19. Study details: COVID-19 samples, acute and convalescent, were from the United States, Italy and Spain.

TCRdb's table, derived via immunoSEQ multiplex PCR, lists solely in-frame clones and lacks some. The sample yields fewer than 300,000 clones, about nine tenths seen once. V is TRBV3-1 (or the pseudogene TRBV3-2) and J is TRBJ2-1; TRBD2 aligns across 14 bases. Sequencing was done on a sample of peripheral blood. This sequence originates from a man aged 50 to 59 with COVID-19, enrolled during active disease. In nucleotides, the CDR3 is TGTGCCAGCAGCCAAGACGCACCGGGACTAGCGGGGGACAATGAGCAGTTCTTC. Protein product: CASSQDAPGLAGDNEQFF.